This is a list of T cell receptor beta chains from one sample in a study of somatic mutations in cytotoxic T cells in rheumatoid arthritis. Only in-frame clones appear in the TCRdb table, and some are missing; sequencing was by immunoSEQ multiplex PCR. The repertoire has some 20,000 clones, 73% of them found once; the top ten carry 20% to 25%. The source material was CD8+ T cells sorted from blood. The receptors shown here come from a woman aged 55-70 years in good health. Both conserved end residues are part of each CDR3. A row's size may be missing; if present it is once, few, many or a size class.

v_call	j_call	clone_size	cdr3_aa
TRBV25-1	TRBJ2-7	once	CASSEYGRYEQYF
TRBV7-6	TRBJ2-7	few	CASSLAFRGINEQYF
TRBV30	TRBJ1-2	.	CAWSTGNYGYTF
TRBV6-6	TRBJ1-1	.	CASSPGSNTEAFF
TRBV10-1	TRBJ2-3	.	CASSVAGARATQYF
TRBV27	TRBJ2-1	few	CASSQGVNNEQFF
TRBV5-5	TRBJ2-3	.	CASSLEGTDTQYF
TRBV27	TRBJ2-7	few	CASKGTGPYEQYF
TRBV7-9	TRBJ2-6	.	CASSLGAPGANVLTF
TRBV11-2	TRBJ1-2	few	CASSHGGPWDGYTF
TRBV27	TRBJ2-4	.	CATGTGNIQYF
TRBV6-5	TRBJ2-1	.	CASSLAGIQFF
TRBV4-1	TRBJ1-1	.	CASSQVSTDTRLNTEAFF
TRBV7-6	TRBJ2-1	once	CASSFRGGLNEQFF
TRBV5-5	TRBJ1-3	.	CASSLAGGGLGTIYF
TRBV9	TRBJ2-7	.	CASSASTGKYEQYF
TRBV9	TRBJ1-2	.	CASSVRRQDSFGGYTF
TRBV7-6	TRBJ1-2	.	CASSLEEGSITGHGYTF
TRBV5-4	TRBJ1-1	few	CASSLGVNTEAFF
TRBV30	TRBJ2-1	.	CAWTPAGGTNEQFF
TRBV27	TRBJ2-1	.	CASSLGGTLGEQFF
TRBV6-4	TRBJ2-1	.	CASSVDRNNEQFF
TRBV27	TRBJ1-1	.	CASSPPSGNYMNTEAFF
TRBV27	TRBJ2-7	.	CASSSHPAGFSYEQYF
TRBV5-4	TRBJ1-1	once	CASNPTGPANTEAFF
TRBV18	TRBJ1-2	.	CASSPEGVYGYTF
TRBV7-9	TRBJ2-7	.	CASSPTSGNSYEQYF
TRBV5-5	TRBJ2-7	once	CASSLGTGGEQYF
TRBV15	TRBJ2-3	.	CATRTGPTDTQYF
TRBV4-1	TRBJ2-5	.	CASSQSGTQETQYF
TRBV2	TRBJ2-5	.	CASSELLGTEETQYF
TRBV19	TRBJ2-7	.	CASSTPDRVHEQYF
TRBV5-4	TRBJ2-2	large	CASSLGAGPTGELFF
TRBV30	TRBJ2-1	medium-sized	CAWSRGSGSANEQFF
TRBV25-1	TRBJ2-1	.	CASRAGAHEQFF
TRBV29-1	TRBJ2-7	large	CSVEAPGPEIRYEQYF
TRBV2	TRBJ2-7	.	CASSLALSYEQYF
TRBV5-5	TRBJ2-7	once	CASGTDTYEQYF
TRBV11-3	TRBJ2-2	.	CASSQHRGGAGELFF
TRBV9	TRBJ2-1	.	CASSVGAGSYNEQFF
TRBV4-1	TRBJ2-7	.	CASSQSPDRGDYEQYF